Below, 26 T cell receptor beta chains from the same sample are listed, as sequenced in a study of blood T cell repertoires in COVID-19. The repertoire was sequenced with immunoSEQ multiplex PCR; TCRdb's copy has only in-frame clones and lacks some. The data show 220,000 or so clones, roughly 86% seen once. The sample comprised PBMCs or T cells enriched from blood (not recorded which). These receptors all stem from a woman in her forties or fifties who had recovered from COVID-19.

The chain recombines TRBV27 with TRBJ1-2; TRBD1 might be the D (5 bases). CDR1 is MNHEY, CDR2 SMNVEV, per germline (reference sequence). There are 15 residues in the CDR3. V was cut by 4 bases and J by 4 bases, with 16 bases left in between. The CDR3: CASSSDGGASYGYTF. The CDR3 DNA sequence: TGTGCCAGCAGTTCCGACGGAGGGGCTTCCTATGGCTACACCTTC.

The chain recombines TRBV18 with TRBJ2-5; 10 bases are shared with TRBD1. The CDR3 contains 15 residues. Trimming at V came to 2 bases and at J to 5 bases, leaving 5 bases not matched to a gene. Germline-derived CDR1 and CDR2 are KGHSH and LQKENI. The CDR3 sequence is CASSPGQGGVETQYF. CDR3 DNA: TGTGCCAGCTCACCAGGACAGGGGGGTGTGGAGACCCAGTACTTC.

This clone was picked up a small number of times. The V gene is TRBV28, the J gene TRBJ2-1; 9 nucleotides align to TRBD2. The CDR3 loop spans 16 amino acids. Germline V CDR1 and CDR2: MDHEN, SYDVKM. The junction had 7 bases not matched to a gene; V was cut back by 5 bases and J by 2 bases. The CDR3 spells CASSLPRLAAYNEQFF. CDR3 in DNA: TGTGCCAGCAGTCTCCCGCGACTAGCGGCCTACAATGAGCAGTTCTTC. The full variable domain, in which reference TRBV28 and TRBJ2-1 provide the parts outside the CDR3, is DVKVTQSSRYLVKRTGEKVFLECVQDMDHENMFWYRQDPGLGLRLIYFSYDVKMKEKGDIPEGYSVSREKKERFSLILESASTNQTSMYLCASSLPRLAAYNEQFFGPGTRLTVL.

V usage is TRBV7-2 and J usage is TRBJ1-6, with D tentatively TRBD1 (6 bases). Germline V lookup: CDR1 SGHTA, CDR2 FQGNSA. CDR3 length equals 16 residues. The V and J ends lost 5 bases and 5 bases respectively, with 16 bases between them. DNA of the CDR3: TGTGCCAGCAGCCCCTCCGGGACAAGAGATAATTCACCCCTCCACTTT. It encodes CASSPSGTRDNSPLHF.

The V and J genes are TRBV2 and TRBJ2-1; TRBD2 aligns across 10 bases. This CDR3 has 16 residues. V gave up 5 bases and J gave up 8 bases; unmatched junction bases: 12. In germline, CDR1 is SNHLY, CDR2 FYNNEI. The chain's CDR3 is CASSLRGSGRADEQFF. As DNA, the CDR3 is TGTGCCAGCAGTCTCCGGGGGAGCGGGAGGGCTGATGAGCAGTTCTTC.

This clone has only a few counts. The chain employs TRBV4-3 and TRBJ2-5; 9 nucleotides line up with TRBD2. The CDR3 length is 16 residues. Per the germline V gene, CDR1 is LGHNA and CDR2 is YSLEER. Trimming took 5 bases from V and 2 from J; bases not matched to a gene: 9. The CDR3 DNA reads TGCGCCAGCAGCTTCGGCGGGAGGGCCGAACAAGAGACCCAGTACTTC. Translated: CASSFGGRAEQETQYF.

The chain combines TRBV6-5 with TRBJ1-5; 10 nucleotides match TRBD1. The CDR3 runs 14 residues. Trimming removed 10 bases from V and 6 bases from J; junction bases left unmatched: 9. Per the germline V gene, CDR1 is MNHEY and CDR2 is SVGAGI. The CDR3 reads CATIPGQGFQPQHF. DNA of the CDR3: TGTGCCACCATACCGGGACAGGGGTTTCAGCCCCAGCATTTT.

The chain carries TRBV5-1 and TRBJ2-7; perhaps TRBD2 as D (7 bases). Between the trimmed V and J ends, which lost 4 bases and 6 bases, there was a span of 17 bases. In germline, CDR1 is SGHRS, CDR2 YFSETQ. The length of the CDR3 is 14 residues. This CDR3 is CASSPILGGGEQYF. DNA for the CDR3: TGCGCCAGCAGCCCGATCTTGGGAGGGGGCGAGCAGTACTTC.

This clone was observed a few times. This sequence joins TRBV7-9 and TRBJ2-7; tentatively, D is TRBD1 (5 bases). This CDR3 has 12 residues. The V gene lost 1 base and the J gene lost 7 bases, with 8 bases spanning the gap. The germline V gene has CDR1 SEHNR and CDR2 FQNEAQ (reference sequence). The CDR3 DNA is TGTGCCAGCAGCTTAGGGAGACAGGAGCAGTACTTC. This codes for CASSLGRQEQYF.

Only one count was recorded for this clone. The genes are TRBV7-9 and TRBJ2-7; 9 nucleotides match TRBD1. Germline values: CDR1 SEHNR, CDR2 FQNEAQ (reference sequence). The V and J ends lost 5 bases and 0 bases, in that order; junction bases with no gene match: 11. CDR3 length: 17 amino acids. The CDR3 sequence is CASSPGTGLNSSYEQYF. CDR3 sequence (DNA): TGTGCCAGCAGCCCCGGGACAGGGCTTAATAGCTCCTACGAGCAGTACTTC.

CDR3 loop: CASTPTPNTGELFF. Here the CDR3 DNA reads TGCGCCAGCACCCCGACTCCGAACACCGGGGAGCTGTTTTTT. The rearrangement uses TRBV4-1 and TRBJ2-2; no reliable D call. The CDR3 length is 14 residues. Trimming stripped 7 bases from V and 0 bases from J, with 9 bases between. Germline lookup yields CDR1 MGHRA and CDR2 YSYEKL.

The chain has TRBV7-9 and TRBJ2-1; 10 bases fit TRBD2. The germline V gene has CDR1 SEHNR and CDR2 FQNEAQ (reference sequence). This CDR3 is 15 amino acids long. V lost 4 bases to trimming and J lost 6 bases; unmatched junction nucleotides: 6. The CDR3 loop reads CASSSVAGGFNEQFF. The CDR3 nucleotides read TGTGCCAGCAGCTCCGTAGCGGGGGGCTTCAATGAGCAGTTCTTC. The full variable domain, completed using reference TRBV7-9 and TRBJ2-1, is DTGVSQNPRHKITKRGQNVTFRCDPISEHNRLYWYRQTLGQGPEFLTYFQNEAQLEKSRLLSDRFSAERPKGSFSTLEIQRTEQGDSAMYLCASSSVAGGFNEQFFGPGTRLTVL.

The chain couples TRBV13 to TRBJ2-3; tentative D call: TRBD2 (5 bases). V was clipped by 0 bases and J by 6 bases, with 10 bases between them. Per germline, CDR1 PRHDT and CDR2 FYEKMQ (reference sequence). CDR3 length: 14 amino acids. CDR3: CASSLGSQRDTQYF. CDR3 coding DNA: TGTGCCAGCAGCTTAGGGAGTCAGCGGGATACGCAGTATTTT.

The gene calls are TRBV28 and TRBJ2-3, with a possible D match to TRBD1 (5 bases). Germline values: CDR1 MDHEN, CDR2 SYDVKM. This CDR3 has 15 amino acids. V was trimmed by 5 bases and J by 6 bases, leaving 18 bases between them. The chain's CDR3 is CASSVWGRKGDTQYF. DNA for the CDR3: TGTGCCAGCAGTGTCTGGGGCCGGAAAGGGGATACGCAGTATTTT.

This clone was found once. The chain joins TRBV3-1 (or the pseudogene TRBV3-2) to TRBJ2-7; D gene unclear. CDR1 and CDR2 (germline): LGHDT, YNNKEL (reference sequence). The CDR3 length is 11 residues. V lost 1 base and J 6 bases, leaving 4 bases between the germline ends. CDR3 residues: CASSQVSEQYF. The CDR3 nucleotides read TGTGCCAGCAGCCAAGTCAGCGAGCAGTACTTC.

V gene TRBV5-6 combines with J gene TRBJ2-7; a possible D gene is TRBD1 (6 bases). Germline V gene data show CDR1 as SGHDT and CDR2 as YYEEEE. The CDR3 length is 13 residues. V was clipped by 2 bases and J by 2 bases, with 8 bases between them. CDR3 coding DNA: TGTGCCAGCAGCTTATCAGGGGCCTACGAGCAGTACTTC. Amino acids: CASSLSGAYEQYF.

This clone occurred a few times. V usage is TRBV6-5 and J usage is TRBJ2-2, with D unclear. Germline CDR1 is MNHEY and CDR2 is SVGAGI. Trimming removed 6 bases from V and 6 bases from J, with 11 bases in between. This CDR3 is built from 13 residues. The CDR3 DNA reads TGTGCCAGCAGCCCCTCGGGTGCCGGGGAGCTGTTTTTT. As protein: CASSPSGAGELFF.

The rearrangement joins TRBV2 to TRBJ1-6; 7 bases agree with TRBD1. Germline V lookup: CDR1 SNHLY, CDR2 FYNNEI. V was clipped by 3 bases and J by 6 bases; unmatched bases: 5. This CDR3 has 15 amino acids. For the CDR3, the DNA is TGTGCCAGCAGTGACGGGGACAGACCTAATTCACCCCTCCACTTT. It specifies CASSDGDRPNSPLHF.

The genes are TRBV18 and TRBJ1-3, with D maybe TRBD1 (5 bases). The CDR3 length is 16 residues. Germline assignment: CDR1 KGHSH and CDR2 LQKENI. Trimming removed 3 bases at V and 3 bases at J, with 15 bases between. CDR3 in amino acids: CASSPWNRSNGNTIYF. The CDR3 DNA follows: TGTGCCAGCTCACCTTGGAACAGGTCGAATGGAAACACCATATATTTT.

This clone was found many times. V and J are TRBV4-2 and TRBJ2-2; 10 nucleotides agree with TRBD2. Germline loops: CDR1 LGHNA, CDR2 YNFKEQ. With 0 bases clipped from V and 4 bases from J, the junction kept 5 bases outside the gene matches. This CDR3 has 17 residues. CDR3 in amino acids: CASSQESSGRVTGELFF. The DNA of the CDR3 is TGTGCCAGCAGCCAAGAGTCCAGCGGGAGGGTCACCGGGGAGCTGTTTTTT.

V and J are TRBV28 and TRBJ1-2, with 7 nucleotides matching TRBD1. CDR3 length: 17 residues. In germline, CDR1 is MDHEN, CDR2 SYDVKM. The V gene end was trimmed by 4 bases and the J gene end by 12 bases; junction bases not matched to a gene: 23. This CDR3 reads CASSWRLRAGGTIVHTF. The CDR3 nucleotides read TGTGCCAGCAGTTGGAGGCTAAGGGCAGGGGGAACGATCGTCCACACCTTC.

The V call is TRBV11-3, the J call TRBJ1-1; D remains ambiguous. Between the trimmed V and J ends, which lost 2 bases and 1 base, there was a span of 11 bases. The V gene's germline CDR1 is SGHNT and CDR2 YENEEA. This CDR3 is 15 amino acids long. CDR3 DNA: TGTGCCAGCAGCTTACGGAGAACCCGGAACACTGAAGCTTTCTTT. Translation: CASSLRRTRNTEAFF. The whole variable domain, remainder taken from reference TRBV11-3 and TRBJ1-1, is EAGVVQSPRYKIIEKKQPVAFWCNPISGHNTLYWYLQNLGQGPELLIRYENEEAVDDSQLPKDRFSAERLKGVDSTLKIQPAELGDSAVYLCASSLRRTRNTEAFFGQGTRLTVV.

J is TRBJ1-2 and V is TRBV6-2 or TRBV6-3; 8 nucleotides agree with TRBD1. The ends lost 5 bases at V and 2 bases at J; junction bases unmatched: 10. CDR1 is MNHEY and CDR2 is SVGEGT in the germline V gene. The length of the CDR3 is 16 residues. The CDR3 DNA reads TGTGCCAGCAGTCAAGGCCGAGGACAGGGAAACTATGGCTACACCTTC. Translation: CASSQGRGQGNYGYTF.

The chain joins TRBV7-6 to TRBJ1-3; 8 bases fit TRBD1. Trimming cost V 0 bases and J 8 bases; bases outside gene matches: 9. Germline V lookup: CDR1 SGHVS, CDR2 FNYEAQ. The CDR3 is made up of 16 amino acids. The CDR3 bases are TGTGCCAGCAGCTTAGCCCCCCTGCAGGGGGCCGACACCATATATTTT. Protein product: CASSLAPLQGADTIYF.

The chain employs TRBV7-8 and TRBJ1-2; the D gene is possibly TRBD1 (5 bases). In germline, CDR1 is SGHVS, CDR2 FQNEAQ. There are 20 residues in the CDR3. V lost 11 bases and J lost 0, with 34 bases in between. The CDR3 loop is CAVPRHHPRRGSKANYGYTF. In DNA, the CDR3 is TGTGCCGTACCCCGCCATCATCCAAGGCGGGGGTCCAAAGCTAACTATGGCTACACCTTC.

The rearrangement links TRBV7-2 to TRBJ1-1, with 7 bases fitting TRBD1. Germline V gene sequence: CDR1 SGHTA, CDR2 FQGNSA. This CDR3 spans 16 amino acids. Losses at the gene ends were 3 bases for V and 0 bases for J; bases not matched to a gene: 7. CDR3 residues: CASSFGRGTVNTEAFF. CDR3 nucleotides: TGTGCCAGCAGCTTTGGCCGCGGGACAGTGAACACTGAAGCTTTCTTT.